The 12 T cell receptor beta chains given below trace back to one sample, sequenced in a study of cytomegalovirus exposure and HLA in healthy donors. The PCR ran on 60 Vbeta and 13 Jbeta primers. TCRdb's table, derived via immunoSEQ multiplex PCR, lists solely in-frame clones and lacks some. The sample has about 200,000 clones, around 78% seen once; the top ten hold about 1.9%. The sequenced sample consisted of PBMCs. The receptors come from a man under 40 in good health and CMV-seronegative.

J is TRBJ1-3 and V is TRBV7-2; D gene uncertain. The ends were cut back, 0 bases at V and 0 bases at J, with 6 bases in the middle. Germline-derived CDR1 and CDR2 are SGHTA and FQGNSA. CDR3 length: 15 residues. The CDR3 nucleotides read TGTGCCAGCAGCTTAGCGTCCAGCTCTGGAAACACCATATATTTT. This gives the protein CASSLASSSGNTIYF. The entire variable domain, with the rest obtained from reference TRBV7-2 and TRBJ1-3, is as follows: GAGVSQSPSNKVTEKGKDVELRCDPISGHTALYWYRQSLGQGLEFLIYFQGNSAPDKSGLPSDRFSAERTGGSVSTLTIQRTQQEDSAVYLCASSLASSSGNTIYFGEGSWLTVV.

The chain uses TRBV13 and TRBJ2-7; the match to TRBD2 covers 11 bases. Trimming took 4 bases from V and 0 from J; bases not matched to a gene: 11. The CDR3 consists of 18 residues. CDR1 is PRHDT, CDR2 FYEKMQ, per germline (reference sequence). The CDR3 loop is CASSSRGTSGWSSYEQYF. The CDR3 DNA follows: TGTGCCAGCAGCTCCCGGGGGACTAGCGGTTGGAGCTCCTACGAGCAGTACTTC.

This clone was seen only a few times. The chain has TRBV4-1 and TRBJ2-3; D perhaps matches TRBD1 (6 bases). Germline CDR1 and CDR2: MGHRA and YSYEKL. CDR3 size: 16 residues. V was cut by 4 bases and J by 3 bases, with 17 bases left in between. CDR3 nucleotide sequence: TGCGCCAGCAGCCCTACGACAGGATTGGGAACAGATACGCAGTATTTT. Amino acid sequence: CASSPTTGLGTDTQYF.

This clone was seen only once. V and J are TRBV25-1 and TRBJ1-1; D call uncertain. This CDR3 is 13 amino acids long. CDR1 and CDR2 from the germline V gene are MGHDK and SYGVNS. V was shortened by 5 bases and J by 0 bases, with 7 bases between the two germline ends. Here the CDR3 DNA reads TGTGCCAGCAGTCAGAGGATGAACACTGAAGCTTTCTTT. This gives the protein CASSQRMNTEAFF.

The rearrangement joins TRBV4-2 to TRBJ2-7, with TRBD2 identical over 7 bases. With 1 base clipped from V and 0 bases from J, the junction kept 6 bases outside the gene matches. Germline V CDR1 and CDR2: LGHNA, YNFKEQ. The CDR3 is 16 residues long. In DNA, the CDR3 is TGTGCCAGCAGCCAAGCCTTAGGACTAGACTCCTACGAGCAGTACTTC. It specifies CASSQALGLDSYEQYF.

The J gene is TRBJ2-3, the V gene TRBV28; possibly TRBD2 for D (6 bases). The CDR3 is 18 amino acids. Germline CDR1 is MDHEN and CDR2 is SYDVKM. Trimming took 1 base from V and 0 from J, leaving 17 bases between them. This CDR3 is CASSLSPGRGASTDTQYF. The CDR3 DNA reads TGTGCCAGCAGTTTATCACCGGGGCGGGGTGCTAGCACAGATACGCAGTATTTT. The variable domain in full, completed from reference TRBV28 and TRBJ2-3, reads DVKVTQSSRYLVKRTGEKVFLECVQDMDHENMFWYRQDPGLGLRLIYFSYDVKMKEKGDIPEGYSVSREKKERFSLILESASTNQTSMYLCASSLSPGRGASTDTQYFGPGTRLTVL.

The chain has TRBV6-5 and TRBJ2-7, with 7 bases that match TRBD1. This CDR3 contains 14 residues. V shed 5 bases and J 0 bases; nucleotides not matched to a gene: 4. Germline V gene lookup returns CDR1 MNHEY and CDR2 SVGAGI. CDR3 protein: CASSTGQLSYEQYF. CDR3 bases: TGTGCCAGCAGTACGGGACAGCTCTCCTACGAGCAGTACTTC.

This clone was observed a few times. The J gene is TRBJ1-3, the V gene TRBV2, with D unresolved. V shed 7 bases and J shed 0 bases, with 4 bases lying between them. CDR3 size: 12 residues. Per the germline V gene, CDR1 is SNHLY and CDR2 is FYNNEI. The CDR3 DNA sequence: TGTGCCAGCACCTACTCTGGAAACACCATATATTTT. Its protein is CASTYSGNTIYF.

The gene calls are TRBV5-6 and TRBJ2-7; D might be TRBD1 (6 bases). The CDR3 runs 14 residues. Germline lookup yields CDR1 SGHDT and CDR2 YYEEEE. The V end was cut by 2 bases, the J end by 2 bases, with 11 bases between. Written as DNA, the CDR3 is TGTGCCAGCAGCTTAGCAGGGGAGACCTACGAGCAGTACTTC. Amino acids: CASSLAGETYEQYF.

J is TRBJ2-2 and V is TRBV2; D might be TRBD2 (5 bases). CDR3 length: 17 residues. V was shortened by 3 bases and J by 1 base, with 15 bases between the two germline ends. Germline lookup yields CDR1 SNHLY and CDR2 FYNNEI. CDR3 region: CASSDRASPRNTGELFF. The CDR3 nucleotides read TGTGCCAGCAGTGACCGGGCTAGCCCCCGGAACACCGGGGAGCTGTTTTTT.

V and J are TRBV5-1 and TRBJ2-7; 14 bases match TRBD2. The germline gives CDR1 SGHRS, CDR2 YFSETQ. This CDR3 has 15 residues. Trimming cost V 6 bases and J 8 bases; bases outside gene matches: 10. CDR3 region: CASTYGTSGSSQQYF. Written as DNA, the CDR3 is TGCGCCAGCACCTACGGGACTAGCGGGAGTAGTCAGCAGTACTTC.

The chain carries TRBV2 and TRBJ2-1, with 7 bases identical to TRBD2. This CDR3 has 15 residues. V lost 4 bases, J lost 3 bases, and 6 bases stayed unmatched. The germline gives CDR1 SNHLY, CDR2 FYNNEI. For the CDR3, the DNA is TGTGCCAGCAGTGGGGCGGGGGAGGACTACAATGAGCAGTTCTTC. This encodes CASSGAGEDYNEQFF.